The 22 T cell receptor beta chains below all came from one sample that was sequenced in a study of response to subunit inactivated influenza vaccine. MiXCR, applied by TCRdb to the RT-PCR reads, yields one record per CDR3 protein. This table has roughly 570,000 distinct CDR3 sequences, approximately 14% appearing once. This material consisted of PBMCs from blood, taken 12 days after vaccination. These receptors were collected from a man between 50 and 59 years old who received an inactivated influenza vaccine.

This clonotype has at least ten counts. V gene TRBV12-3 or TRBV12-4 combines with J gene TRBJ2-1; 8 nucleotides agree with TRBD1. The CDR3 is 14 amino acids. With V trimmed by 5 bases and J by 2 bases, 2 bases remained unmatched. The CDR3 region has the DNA TGTGCCAGCAGTACACAGGGGGCCTACAATGAGCAGTTCTTC. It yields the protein CASSTQGAYNEQFF.

CDR3 in DNA: TGTGCCAGCAGCTTAGAACGGGGACGGGGTGTCGGGGAGCTGTTTTTT. It yields the protein CASSLERGRGVGELFF. The genes are TRBV7-2 and TRBJ2-2, with D perhaps given as TRBD1 or TRBD2 (5 bases each). Germline CDR1 reads SGHTA; CDR2 reads FQGNSA. The germline V and J ends were trimmed by 1 base and 7 bases, with 16 bases remaining between them. CDR3 size: 16 residues.

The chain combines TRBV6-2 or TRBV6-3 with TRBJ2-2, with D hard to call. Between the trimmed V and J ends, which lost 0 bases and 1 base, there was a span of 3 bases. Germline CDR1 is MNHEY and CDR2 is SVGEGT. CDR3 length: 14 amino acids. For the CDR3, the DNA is TGTGCCAGCAGTTACTCGTGGAACACCGGGGAGCTGTTTTTT. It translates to CASSYSWNTGELFF.

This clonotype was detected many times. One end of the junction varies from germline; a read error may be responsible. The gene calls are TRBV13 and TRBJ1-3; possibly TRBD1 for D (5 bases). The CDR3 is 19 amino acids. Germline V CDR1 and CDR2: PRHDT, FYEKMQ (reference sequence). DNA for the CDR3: TGTGCCAGCAGCCTAGGGGAAGTGGCCTCACCCGACTCTGGAAACACCATATATTTT. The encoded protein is CASSLGEVASPDSGNTIYF.

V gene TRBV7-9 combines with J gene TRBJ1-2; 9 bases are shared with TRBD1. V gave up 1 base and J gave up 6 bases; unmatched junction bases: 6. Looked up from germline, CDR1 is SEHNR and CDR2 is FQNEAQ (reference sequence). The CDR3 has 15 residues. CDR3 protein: CASSLDFWDRDGYTF. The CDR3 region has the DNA TGTGCCAGCAGCTTAGACTTCTGGGACAGGGATGGCTACACCTTC.

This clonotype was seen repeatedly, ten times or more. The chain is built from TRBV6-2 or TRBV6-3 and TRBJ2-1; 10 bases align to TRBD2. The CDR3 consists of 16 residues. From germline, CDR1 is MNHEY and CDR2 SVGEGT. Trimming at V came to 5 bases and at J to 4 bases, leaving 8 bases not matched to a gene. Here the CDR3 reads CASSIWSGRVYNEQFF. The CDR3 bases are TGTGCCAGCAGTATCTGGAGCGGGAGGGTATACAATGAGCAGTTCTTC.

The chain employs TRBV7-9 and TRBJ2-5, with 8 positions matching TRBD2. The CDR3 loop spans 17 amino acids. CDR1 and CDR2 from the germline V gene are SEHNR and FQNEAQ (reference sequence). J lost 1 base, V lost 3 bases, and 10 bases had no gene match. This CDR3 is CASSFFPSGSGQETQYF. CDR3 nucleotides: TGTGCCAGCAGCTTTTTCCCCAGCGGGAGTGGCCAAGAGACCCAGTACTTC.

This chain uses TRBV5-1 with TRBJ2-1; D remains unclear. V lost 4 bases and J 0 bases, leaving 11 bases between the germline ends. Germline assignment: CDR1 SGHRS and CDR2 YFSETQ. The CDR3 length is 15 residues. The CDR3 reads CASSPMVSSYNEQFF. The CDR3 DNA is TGCGCCAGCAGCCCGATGGTGAGCTCCTACAATGAGCAGTTCTTC. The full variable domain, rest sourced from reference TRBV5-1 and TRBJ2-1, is KAGVTQTPRYLIKTRGQQVTLSCSPISGHRSVSWYQQTPGQGLQFLFEYFSETQRNKGNFPGRFSGRQFSNSRSEMNVSTLELGDSALYLCASSPMVSSYNEQFFGPGTRLTVL.

The chain's CDR3 is CSVSGRVPPEQYF. In nucleotides, the CDR3 is TGCAGTGTTAGCGGGAGGGTGCCACCCGAGCAGTACTTC. The rearrangement uses TRBV20-1 and TRBJ2-7; the match to TRBD2 covers 11 bases. Germline V gene sequence: CDR1 DFQATT, CDR2 SNEGSKA (reference sequence). The CDR3 contains 13 residues. The junction had 8 bases not matched to a gene; V was cut back by 7 bases and J by 6 bases.

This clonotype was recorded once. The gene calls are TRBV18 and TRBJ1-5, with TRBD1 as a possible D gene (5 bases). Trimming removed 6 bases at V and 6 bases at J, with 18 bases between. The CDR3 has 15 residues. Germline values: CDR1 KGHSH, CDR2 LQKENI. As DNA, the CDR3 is TGTGCCAGCTCGAAAACGACTGGGGCGGCTCAGCCCCAGCATTTT. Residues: CASSKTTGAAQPQHF. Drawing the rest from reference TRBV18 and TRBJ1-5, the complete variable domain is NAGVMQNPRHLVRRRGQEARLRCSPMKGHSHVYWYRQLPEEGLKFMVYLQKENIIDESGMPKERFSAEFPKEGPSILRIQQVVRGDSAAYFCASSKTTGAAQPQHFGDGTRLSIL.

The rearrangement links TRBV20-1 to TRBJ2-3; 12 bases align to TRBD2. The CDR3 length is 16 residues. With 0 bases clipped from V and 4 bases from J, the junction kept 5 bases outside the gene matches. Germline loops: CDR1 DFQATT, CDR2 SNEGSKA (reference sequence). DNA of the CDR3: TGCAGTGCTAGAGATCGGGCTAGCGGGGGGGCAGATACGCAGTATTTT. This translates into CSARDRASGGADTQYF.

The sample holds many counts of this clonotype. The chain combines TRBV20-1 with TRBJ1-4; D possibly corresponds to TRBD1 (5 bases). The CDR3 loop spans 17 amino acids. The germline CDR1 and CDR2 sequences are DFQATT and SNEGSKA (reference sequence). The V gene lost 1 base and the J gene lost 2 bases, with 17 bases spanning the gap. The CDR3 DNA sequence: TGCAGTGCTAGAGCATTTCAGGGTAGCGCGACTAATGAAAAACTGTTTTTT. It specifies CSARAFQGSATNEKLFF.

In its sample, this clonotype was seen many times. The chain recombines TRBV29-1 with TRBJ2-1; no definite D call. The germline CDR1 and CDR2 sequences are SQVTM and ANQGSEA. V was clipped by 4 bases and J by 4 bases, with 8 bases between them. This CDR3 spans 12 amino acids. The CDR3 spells CSVGHRYNEQFF. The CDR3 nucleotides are TGCAGCGTTGGTCACCGTTACAATGAGCAGTTCTTC.

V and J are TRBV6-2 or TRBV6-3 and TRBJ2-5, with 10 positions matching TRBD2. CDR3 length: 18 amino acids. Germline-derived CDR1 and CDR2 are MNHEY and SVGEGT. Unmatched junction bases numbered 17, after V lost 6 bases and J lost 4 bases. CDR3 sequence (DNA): TGTGCCAGCAGCCCTCTCCTAGCGGGGGTCGATTGGAGAGAGACCCAGTACTTC. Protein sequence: CASSPLLAGVDWRETQYF.

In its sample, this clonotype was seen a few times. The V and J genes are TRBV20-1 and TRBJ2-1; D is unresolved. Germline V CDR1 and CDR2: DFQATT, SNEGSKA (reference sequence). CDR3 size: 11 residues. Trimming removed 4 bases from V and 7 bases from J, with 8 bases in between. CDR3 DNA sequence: TGCAGTGCTATAAAAGAGAATGAGCAGTTCTTC. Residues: CSAIKENEQFF.

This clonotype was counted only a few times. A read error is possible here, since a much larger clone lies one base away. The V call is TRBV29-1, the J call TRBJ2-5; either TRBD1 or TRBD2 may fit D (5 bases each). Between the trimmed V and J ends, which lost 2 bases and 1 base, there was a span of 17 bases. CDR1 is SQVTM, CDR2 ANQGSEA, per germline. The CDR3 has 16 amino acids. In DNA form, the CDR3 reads TGCAGCGTTGAAACCGGGGCCCCGGGGCGCCAAGAGACCCAGTACTTC. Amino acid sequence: CSVETGAPGRQETQYF.

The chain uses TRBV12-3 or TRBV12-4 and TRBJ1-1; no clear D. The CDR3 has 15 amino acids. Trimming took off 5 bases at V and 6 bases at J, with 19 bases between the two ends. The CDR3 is CASSPRPATPPEAFF. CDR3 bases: TGTGCCAGCAGTCCACGACCAGCAACCCCACCTGAAGCTTTCTTT.

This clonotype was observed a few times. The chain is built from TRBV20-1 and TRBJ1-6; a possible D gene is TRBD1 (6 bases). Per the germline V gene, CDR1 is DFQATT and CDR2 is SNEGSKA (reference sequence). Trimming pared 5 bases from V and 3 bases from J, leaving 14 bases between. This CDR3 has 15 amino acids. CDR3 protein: CSAPPGGGYNSPLHF. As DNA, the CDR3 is TGCAGTGCTCCACCCGGGGGCGGCTATAATTCACCCCTCCACTTT.

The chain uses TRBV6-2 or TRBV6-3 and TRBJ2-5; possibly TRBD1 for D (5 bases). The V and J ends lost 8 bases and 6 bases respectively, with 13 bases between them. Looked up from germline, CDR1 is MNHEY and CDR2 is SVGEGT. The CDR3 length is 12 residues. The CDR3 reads CASSPGYQTQYF. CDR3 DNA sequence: TGTGCCAGCTCCCCAGGGTATCAGACCCAGTACTTC.

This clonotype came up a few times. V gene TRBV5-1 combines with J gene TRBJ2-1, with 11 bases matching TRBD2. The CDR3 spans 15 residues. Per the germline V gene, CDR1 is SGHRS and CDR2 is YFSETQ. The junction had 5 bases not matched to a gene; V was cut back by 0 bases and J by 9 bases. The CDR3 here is CASSLGLAGLGEQFF. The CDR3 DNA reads TGCGCCAGCAGCTTGGGACTAGCGGGACTCGGTGAGCAGTTCTTC.

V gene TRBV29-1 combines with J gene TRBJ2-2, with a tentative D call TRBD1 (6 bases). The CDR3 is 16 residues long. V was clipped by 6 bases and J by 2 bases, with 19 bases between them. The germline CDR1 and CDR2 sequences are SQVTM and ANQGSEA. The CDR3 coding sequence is TGCAGCGTCGATCGAGGCGGCAGGGGAAACACCGGGGAGCTGTTTTTT. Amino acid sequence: CSVDRGGRGNTGELFF.

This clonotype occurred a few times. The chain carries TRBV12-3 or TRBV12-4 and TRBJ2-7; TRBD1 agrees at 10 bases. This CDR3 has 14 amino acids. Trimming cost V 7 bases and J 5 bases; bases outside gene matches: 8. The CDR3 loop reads CASNHRDRGDEQYF. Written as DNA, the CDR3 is TGTGCCAGCAATCACCGGGACAGGGGCGACGAGCAGTACTTC.